This T cell receptor beta chain was sequenced during a study of T cells in Graves' hyperthyroidism and ophthalmopathy. The study included ophthalmopathy patients with Clinical Activity Score at least 3, NOSPECS grade at least 4 and duration under 3 months. The investigators amplified TCR beta CDR3 regions from RNA transcripts. TCR CDR3 underwent first-round RT-PCR with the HTBI primer set. TCRdb redid the calling of the multiplex PCR reads with MiXCR, one entry per CDR3 protein. This sample has about 640,000 distinct CDR3 sequences, with roughly 15% found just once. CDR3 length: 12 amino acids. The germline V gene encodes CDR1 DFQATT and CDR2 SNEGSKA (reference sequence). Trimming took 6 bases from V and 4 from J, leaving 11 bases between them. Study-wide points: Blood samples included most of the expanded thyroid clonotypes exceeding 0.001.

On this clonotype itself: Its antigen is still unknown.

The source is a woman in her 50s with Graves' ophthalmopathy. The sample was blood. The rearrangement links TRBV20-1 to TRBJ2-3, with D maybe TRBD2 (5 bases). The CDR3 nucleotides read TGCAGTGCGAGGGTGACGGCAGATACGCAGTATTTT. This translates into CSARVTADTQYF.